By share of the sample, the clone carrying this T cell receptor (beta chain) is medium-sized (0.01 to 0.1%). The antigen remains unidentified. These data belong to a study of breast tumors, draining lymph nodes, adjacent tissues. Whole-study findings and limits: Compared with lymph nodes, tumors were less diverse; compared with nontumor tissue, more. Data only fit, rather than demonstrated, lymph node origin of most tumor T cells. Luminal-like breast cancer showed significantly greater tumor-nontumor repertoire similarity than basal-like breast cancer did. Data fit most tumor T cells coming from lymph node, expanding in tumor.

Germline-derived CDR1 and CDR2 are SGHTA and FQGNSA. V lost 5 bases and J 0 bases, leaving 14 bases between the germline ends. This CDR3 region has 15 residues. TCRdb re-called the multiplex PCR reads with MiXCR, one entry per CDR3 protein. The profile covers about 63,000 distinct CDR3 sequences, with less than 75% appearing a single time and less than 20% taken by the ten largest. The receptor comes from a female donor with breast cancer. Some clones in this sample may be carry-over from other donors' samples. The chain employs TRBV7-2 and TRBJ2-7; TRBD1 is a possible D gene (5 bases). Material for sequencing was breast tumor tissue. CDR3 region: CASSQDTGSSYEQYF. The CDR3 region has the DNA TGTGCCAGCAGCCAGGACACCGGTAGCTCCTACGAGCAGTACTTC.